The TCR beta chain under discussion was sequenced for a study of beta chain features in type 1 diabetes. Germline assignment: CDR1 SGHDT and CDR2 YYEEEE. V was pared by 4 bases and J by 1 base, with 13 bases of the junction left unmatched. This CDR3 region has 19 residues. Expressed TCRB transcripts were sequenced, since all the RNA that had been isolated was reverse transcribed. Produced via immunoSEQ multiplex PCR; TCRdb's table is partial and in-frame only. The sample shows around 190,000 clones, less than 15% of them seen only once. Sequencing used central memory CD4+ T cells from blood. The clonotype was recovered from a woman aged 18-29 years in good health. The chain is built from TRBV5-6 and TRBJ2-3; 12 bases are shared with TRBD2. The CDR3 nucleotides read TGTGCCAGCAGCCGTCCTCTAGCGGGAGGGCCTGATGGCACAGATACGCAGTATTTT. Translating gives CASSRPLAGGPDGTDTQYF.